The source of this TCR beta chain is a study of T cells in Graves' hyperthyroidism and ophthalmopathy. Germline CDR1 is MNHNS and CDR2 is SASEGT. This CDR3 comprises 13 residues. Trimming took 5 bases from V and 4 from J, leaving 8 bases between them. There were TCR beta CDR3 regions amplified from RNA transcripts. HTBI primers were employed in a first-round RT-PCR of the TCR CDR3. MiXCR was run by TCRdb on the multiplex PCR reads, yielding one entry per CDR3 protein. The sample lists 650,000 to 700,000 distinct CDR3 sequences; 15% to 20% were seen once. This TCR was recovered from a man aged 50-60 years with Graves' hyperthyroidism. The source material was blood. The gene calls are TRBV6-1 and TRBJ2-2; D call uncertain. CDR3 sequence reads: CASSIDGTGELFF. The DNA of the CDR3 is TGTGCCAGCAGTATAGACGGCACCGGGGAGCTGTTTTTT.